This T cell receptor beta chain was sequenced during a study of OX40 agonist ivuxolimab in advanced cancers. Overall study: Every 2 weeks, patients received ivuxolimab intravenously, dosed at 0.01 to 10 mg/kg. Three partial responders included one hepatocellular carcinoma patient and two cutaneous melanoma patients. Patients receiving dose escalation had hepatocellular carcinoma, melanoma, renal cell or head and neck cancer. Study-wide results and limits: Compared with CD4+, CD8+ T cells on average had more expanded clones.

In this sample, this clone turned up once. Its antigen remains unidentified. The CDR3 has 14 amino acids. Per germline, CDR1 SGHRS and CDR2 YFSETQ. V shed 2 bases and J 6 bases; nucleotides not matched to a gene: 6. Only in-frame clones appear in the TCRdb table, and some are missing; sequencing was by immunoSEQ multiplex PCR. The repertoire holds 70,000 to 75,000 clones, with approximately 90% as singletons. The sample consisted of CD4+ or CD8+ T cells sorted from blood, taken in a trial of the OX40 agonist ivuxolimab. The chain links TRBV5-1 to TRBJ2-3; TRBD1 matches at 7 bases. The source is an adult with an advanced solid tumor such as melanoma, head and neck, liver or kidney cancer. CDR3 nucleotide sequence: TGCGCCAGCAGCTTTGGCAGGGGGTTGGATACGCAGTATTTT. Translating gives CASSFGRGLDTQYF.